This T cell receptor (beta chain) was profiled in a study of shared clonotypes between healthy human individuals. Produced via immunoSEQ multiplex PCR; TCRdb's table is partial and in-frame only. Among about 2.1 million clones listed, roughly 95% were seen once. CD45RO-negative cells were positively selected for CCR7, leaving out terminally differentiated effector memory CD45RA+ cells. About this clone itself: The same CDR3 also results from other DNA sequences found in this sample.

Germline lookup yields CDR1 MNHEY and CDR2 SMNVEV (reference sequence). The V and J ends lost 6 bases and 8 bases, in that order; junction bases with no gene match: 3. This CDR3 comprises 12 residues. The sequence was collected from a man between 18 and 29 years old in good health. Some clones in this sample may be carry-over from other donors' samples. Sequencing input: naive CD8+ T cells from PBMCs. V usage is TRBV27 and J usage is TRBJ1-2, with TRBD1 identical over 10 bases. The CDR3 DNA is TGTGCCAGCAGGGGACAGGGGCGAGGCTACACCTTC. This gives the protein CASRGQGRGYTF.